The present TCR beta chain was sequenced within a study of siplizumab effects on memory and regulatory T cells. Remarks on this clone: The sample contains more than one DNA sequence encoding this CDR3.

Produced via immunoSEQ multiplex PCR; TCRdb's table is partial and in-frame only. The table has about 72,000 clones, about 90% seen once; the top ten hold 25% to 35%. The CDR3 is 13 amino acids. Germline-derived CDR1 and CDR2 are SEHNR and FQNEAQ (reference sequence). Trimming shortened V by 5 bases and J by 0 bases, and 8 bases separated the two germline ends. This chain connects TRBV7-9 to TRBJ2-7, with D possibly TRBD1 on 5 matching bases. Sample: CD8+ T cells sorted from blood. This receptor was identified in a human donor in good health. CDR3 region: CASSPDSSYEQYF. CDR3 bases: TGTGCCAGCAGCCCAGACAGCTCCTACGAGCAGTACTTC.